The rows below give T cell receptor beta chains drawn from one sample of a study of regulatory T cells in long-lasting Graves disease. Each CDR3 protein gets one entry after TCRdb re-called the multiplex PCR reads with MiXCR. The top ten hold 8% to 10% of the sample, which has about 540,000 distinct CDR3 sequences, approximately 13% seen once. These data were also filed under a second study, of T cells in Graves' hyperthyroidism and ophthalmopathy.

Sequencing was performed on peripheral blood mononuclear cells (PBMCs), taken at new diagnosis, from a patient treated with antithyroid drugs. The source is a man aged 25 to 40 with Graves disease. CDR3s include the opening cysteine and the closing phenylalanine or tryptophan. D genes are given only for firm matches. Rows may omit the clone size; those that give it use once, few, many or a size class.

V gene	clone size	D gene	J gene	CDR3 protein	CDR3 DNA
TRBV6-1	.	.	TRBJ2-1	CAGSPRLTVYNEQFF	TGTGCCGGCAGTCCAAGACTGACAGTCTACAATGAGCAGTTCTTC
TRBV4-2	.	TRBD2	TRBJ2-7	CASSQVPLGLADPYEQYF	TGTGCCAGCAGCCAAGTCCCCCTGGGTCTAGCGGACCCCTACGAGCAGTACTTC
TRBV6-1	many	.	TRBJ1-5	CASKQGRNQPQHF	TGTGCCAGCAAACAGGGCCGCAATCAGCCCCAGCATTTT
TRBV12-3/TRBV12-4	many	.	TRBJ2-3	CASTFGGLGTDTQYF	TGTGCCAGCACTTTTGGAGGCCTGGGCACAGATACGCAGTATTTT
TRBV7-8	.	.	TRBJ1-2	CASSARADFYGYTF	TGTGCCAGCAGCGCGAGGGCGGACTTCTATGGCTACACCTTC
TRBV6-1	few	.	TRBJ1-2	CASSNLYGYTF	TGTGCCAGCAGTAACCTCTATGGCTACACCTTC
TRBV14	few	.	TRBJ2-5	CASSLDRRVQETQYF	TGTGCCAGCAGCTTAGATCGCAGGGTTCAGGAGACCCAGTACTTC
TRBV27	many	.	TRBJ2-7	CASSPTGLHEQYF	TGTGCCAGCAGTCCCACTGGGTTGCACGAGCAGTACTTC
TRBV6-1	.	.	TRBJ1-4	CASSEASAGVEKLFF	TGTGCCAGCAGTGAAGCGTCGGCAGGAGTGGAAAAACTGTTTTTT
TRBV20-1	many	TRBD1	TRBJ2-5	CSATRLVLQYRGLGETQYF	TGCAGTGCTACCCGTCTAGTTCTTCAGTACAGGGGGCTAGGAGAGACCCAGTACTTC
TRBV16	many	.	TRBJ2-4	CASREGPPAKNIQYF	TGTGCCAGCAGAGAAGGGCCTCCGGCCAAAAACATTCAGTACTTC
TRBV27	many	TRBD1	TRBJ1-6	CASSQTGTGYNSPLHF	TGTGCCAGCAGTCAAACCGGGACAGGGTATAATTCACCCCTCCACTTT
TRBV28	many	.	TRBJ1-5	CASSLQGGEPQHF	TGTGCCAGCAGTCTACAGGGAGGGGAGCCCCAGCATTTT
TRBV7-8	.	.	TRBJ1-6	CASSLDLGLGNSPLHF	TGTGCCAGCAGCTTAGATCTGGGATTGGGGAATTCACCCCTCCACTTT
TRBV7-9	many	.	TRBJ1-4	CASKRGATEKLFF	TGTGCCAGCAAAAGGGGTGCTACAGAAAAACTGTTTTTT
TRBV24-1	.	TRBD2	TRBJ2-1	CATSGHSGGSYNEQFF	TGTGCCACCAGTGGTCATAGCGGGGGCTCCTACAATGAGCAGTTCTTC
TRBV24-1	many	TRBD2	TRBJ2-1	CATSDYQREGQGNEQFF	TGTGCCACCAGTGATTACCAGCGGGAGGGCCAGGGGAATGAGCAGTTCTTC
TRBV5-1	few	TRBD2	TRBJ2-2	CASSLGGLAGALTGELFF	TGCGCCAGCAGCTTGGGCGGACTAGCGGGAGCATTAACCGGGGAGCTGTTTTTT
TRBV7-3	many	TRBD2	TRBJ2-1	CASSLIAGATEQFF	TGTGCCAGCAGCTTAATCGCGGGAGCCACTGAGCAGTTCTTC
TRBV20-1	.	.	TRBJ1-5	CSASHDKGNQPQHF	TGCAGTGCTAGTCATGACAAGGGCAATCAGCCCCAGCATTTT
TRBV11-2	.	.	TRBJ2-3	CASSLGVRWTDTQYF	TGTGCCAGCAGCTTAGGGGTCAGGTGGACAGATACGCAGTATTTT
TRBV7-9	.	TRBD2	TRBJ2-3	CASSLVPGLAGGGTDTQYF	TGTGCCAGCAGCTTAGTACCGGGACTAGCGGGAGGAGGCACAGATACGCAGTATTTT
TRBV19	few	TRBD1	TRBJ2-6	CASNTGAYGANVLTF	TGTGCCAGTAATACAGGGGCTTATGGGGCCAACGTCCTGACTTTC
TRBV5-1	many	.	TRBJ2-1	CASSLTWSANEQFF	TGCGCCAGCAGCTTGACGTGGTCTGCGAATGAGCAGTTCTTC
TRBV14	.	.	TRBJ1-2	CASSPLKTGPYGYTF	TGTGCCAGCAGCCCCCTTAAGACAGGACCCTATGGCTACACCTTC
TRBV6-2/TRBV6-3	.	.	TRBJ1-1	CASSLGGGPSEAFF	TGTGCCAGCAGCCTTGGCGGGGGGCCCTCAGAGGCTTTCTTT
TRBV5-1	many	TRBD2	TRBJ2-3	CASSLEAGTTDTQYF	TGCGCCAGCAGCTTGGAAGCGGGAACGACAGATACGCAGTATTTT
TRBV6-2/TRBV6-3	many	.	TRBJ2-7	CASNKRPGRGAWEQYF	TGTGCCAGCAATAAAAGGCCGGGACGGGGGGCTTGGGAGCAGTACTTC
TRBV5-1	many	.	TRBJ2-3	CASSPWPGLTDTQYF	TGCGCCAGCAGCCCATGGCCAGGGCTCACAGATACGCAGTATTTT
TRBV5-1	few	TRBD2	TRBJ2-5	CASSLRASGEETQYF	TGCGCCAGCAGCTTGCGAGCTAGCGGGGAAGAGACCCAGTACTTC
TRBV19	.	.	TRBJ1-5	CASRPRGTNQPQHF	TGTGCCAGTAGGCCCAGGGGAACAAATCAGCCCCAGCATTTT
TRBV18	many	TRBD1	TRBJ2-2	CASSLGQPNTGELFF	TGTGCCAGCTCACTGGGACAGCCCAACACCGGGGAGCTGTTTTTT
TRBV24-1	many	.	TRBJ2-1	CATSDSTSWDDTYEQFF	TGTGCCACCAGTGATTCGACTAGTTGGGACGATACGTATGAGCAGTTCTTC
TRBV7-8	many	.	TRBJ1-2	CASSLVILGAQSYGYTF	TGTGCCAGCAGCTTAGTGATACTGGGGGCCCAATCCTATGGCTACACCTTC
TRBV7-9	many	TRBD1	TRBJ2-7	CASSLGQAFYEQYF	TGTGCCAGCAGCCTCGGACAGGCATTCTACGAGCAGTACTTC
TRBV5-1	many	.	TRBJ2-2	CASTSSANTGELFF	TGCGCCAGCACTTCTAGCGCGAACACCGGGGAGCTGTTTTTT
TRBV6-1	many	TRBD2	TRBJ2-4	CASTGGLLAKNIQYF	TGTGCCAGCACCGGGGGACTACTAGCCAAAAACATTCAGTACTTC
TRBV29-1	.	.	TRBJ1-1	CSFHPGGSEAFF	TGCAGCTTCCACCCTGGGGGCTCTGAAGCTTTCTTT
TRBV7-6	many	.	TRBJ2-1	CASSPPNSYNEQFF	TGTGCCAGCAGCCCTCCAAACTCCTACAATGAGCAGTTCTTC
TRBV6-2/TRBV6-3	few	.	TRBJ2-7	CASSWDEQYF	TGTGCCAGCAGCTGGGACGAGCAGTACTTC
TRBV9	many	TRBD1	TRBJ2-7	CASSVEGALINEQYF	TGTGCCAGCAGCGTAGAGGGGGCCCTTATAAACGAGCAGTACTTC
TRBV30	.	TRBD1	TRBJ1-5	CACDTRDSSTNQPQHF	TGTGCCTGCGACACCCGGGACAGCTCAACTAATCAGCCCCAGCATTTT
TRBV2	many	TRBD2	TRBJ2-3	CASRGLAGVATQYF	TGTGCCAGCAGGGGACTAGCGGGAGTCGCTACGCAGTATTTT
TRBV5-1	few	TRBD2	TRBJ2-5	CASSFRPGRQETQYF	TGCGCCAGCAGCTTCCGCCCCGGGAGGCAAGAGACCCAGTACTTC
TRBV19	once	.	TRBJ1-1	CASSPHSGPEAFF	TGTGCCAGTAGTCCCCACTCAGGGCCTGAAGCTTTCTTT
TRBV9	many	.	TRBJ1-1	CASSPRPVGLNTEAFF	TGTGCCAGCAGCCCCCGACCGGTCGGTCTGAACACTGAAGCTTTCTTT
TRBV12-3/TRBV12-4	.	.	TRBJ1-4	CASSFGGANEKLFF	TGTGCCAGCAGTTTCGGGGGGGCTAATGAAAAACTGTTTTTT
TRBV6-1	.	TRBD1	TRBJ2-5	CACLPPGQKTQYF	TGTGCCTGCCTTCCCCCGGGACAGAAGACCCAGTACTTC
TRBV6-2/TRBV6-3	.	.	TRBJ2-1	CASSRTYNEQFF	TGTGCCAGCAGCCGGACCTACAATGAGCAGTTCTTC
TRBV5-1	many	TRBD1	TRBJ1-1	CASSSTGGRMNTEAFF	TGCGCCAGCAGCTCTACAGGGGGACGTATGAACACTGAAGCTTTCTTT
TRBV19	many	TRBD2	TRBJ2-1	CASSDGLAGVNEQFF	TGTGCCAGTAGTGACGGACTAGCGGGAGTTAATGAGCAGTTCTTC
TRBV6-1	many	TRBD1	TRBJ1-2	CASSKPQGAEGYTF	TGTGCCAGCAGTAAACCGCAGGGGGCAGAAGGCTACACCTTC
TRBV24-1	many	.	TRBJ1-1	CATSEGDQLYF	TGTGCCACCAGTGAAGGGGACCAGCTGTACTTT
TRBV20-1	.	TRBD1	TRBJ2-7	CGASPGTGGIYEQYF	TGCGGTGCTAGTCCCGGGACAGGGGGAATCTACGAGCAGTACTTC